These 3 T cell receptor beta chains came from one sample sequenced in a study of shared clonotypes between healthy human individuals. The data were produced by immunoSEQ multiplex PCR, yet TCRdb's version contains in-frame clones alone and is incomplete. Of roughly 1,600,000 clones detected, 97% to 99% appear once; the ten largest clones hold approximately 0.4%. The sample comprised naive CD4+ T cells sorted from blood. Subset here: CD45RA+ positively selected. The origin of the receptors is a man aged 25 to 45 in good health.

V usage is TRBV7-9 and J usage is TRBJ1-1; TRBD1 matches 7 bases. CDR1 and CDR2 (germline): SEHNR, FQNEAQ (reference sequence). CDR3 length: 17 residues. Trimming removed 1 base from V and 3 bases from J; junction bases left unmatched: 11. The DNA of the CDR3 is TGTGCCAGCAGCTTAGGGATCAGGGGGGGAAGGCACACTGAAGCTTTCTTT. Its protein is CASSLGIRGGRHTEAFF. Filled out from reference TRBV7-9 and TRBJ1-1, the complete variable domain reads DTGVSQNPRHKITKRGQNVTFRCDPISEHNRLYWYRQTLGQGPEFLTYFQNEAQLEKSRLLSDRFSAERPKGSFSTLEIQRTEQGDSAMYLCASSLGIRGGRHTEAFFGQGTRLTVV.

V is TRBV27 and J is TRBJ2-1, with D uncertain. The V gene lost 2 bases and the J gene lost 8 bases, with 10 bases spanning the gap. The CDR3 sequence is 13 residues long. CDR1 and CDR2 from the germline V gene are MNHEY and SMNVEV (reference sequence). CDR3 in DNA: TGTGCCAGCAGTTTAGGGTTTGGGTATGAGCAGTTCTTC. This sequence encodes CASSLGFGYEQFF.

This chain connects TRBV10-1 to TRBJ1-5; 7 nucleotides align to TRBD1. Germline lookup yields CDR1 WNHNN and CDR2 SYGVQD (reference sequence). The CDR3 length is 16 residues. J lost 0 bases, V lost 4 bases, and 6 bases had no gene match. The CDR3 reads CASSVLRTGSNQPQHF. CDR3 in DNA: TGCGCCAGCAGTGTTCTGAGGACAGGTAGCAATCAGCCCCAGCATTTT.